The rows below give T cell receptor beta chains drawn from one sample of a study of human T cells and chemical hapten exposure. One entry per CDR3 protein, called by TCRdb with MiXCR from the RACE reads. The table has 270,000 or so distinct CDR3 sequences, roughly 7.7% seen once. The sample here was whole blood, taken in connection with sensitization to the hapten diphenylcyclopropenone (DPC). The receptors come from a man between 18 and 29 years old with alopecia areata. Some clones in this sample may be carry-over from other donors' samples. Each CDR3 is given with its conserved first and last residue. D genes are given only for firm matches. Not every row has a clone size; where given, it reads once, few, many or a size class.

CDR3nt: TGTGCCACCAGTGACACCACAGATACGCAGTATTTT; CDR3aa: CATSDTTDTQYF; v_gene: TRBV24-1; abundance: many; d_gene: -; j_gene: TRBJ2-3
CDR3nt: TGTGCCAGCCGCCCTACGGGGGCGAAGGAAAAACTGTTTTTT; CDR3aa: CASRPTGAKEKLFF; v_gene: TRBV7-9; abundance: -; d_gene: -; j_gene: TRBJ1-4
CDR3nt: TGTGCCAGCAGCTTCCCCCCAGGGTTCCCGTGGAACACCATATATTTT; CDR3aa: CASSFPPGFPWNTIYF; v_gene: TRBV11-2; abundance: few; d_gene: -; j_gene: TRBJ1-3
CDR3nt: TGTGCCAGCAGCTTAGGGGGACGGGGCTCCTACGAGCAGTACTTC; CDR3aa: CASSLGGRGSYEQYF; v_gene: TRBV7-2; abundance: -; d_gene: -; j_gene: TRBJ2-7
CDR3nt: TGTGCCAGCAGCTCCAACAGGGTGTCCTACGAGCAGTACTTC; CDR3aa: CASSSNRVSYEQYF; v_gene: TRBV7-2; abundance: few; d_gene: -; j_gene: TRBJ2-7
CDR3nt: TGCGCCAACAGCTTGCTAACTGAGGACACTGAAGCTTTCTTT; CDR3aa: CANSLLTEDTEAFF; v_gene: TRBV5-1; abundance: -; d_gene: -; j_gene: TRBJ1-1
CDR3nt: TGTGCCAGCAGCGAGGGACTGAGGCCCCAGCATTTT; CDR3aa: CASSEGLRPQHF; v_gene: TRBV7-2; abundance: -; d_gene: -; j_gene: TRBJ1-5
CDR3nt: TGTGCCAGCAGCCGGAAGACATGGGACAGCTACGAGCAGTACTTC; CDR3aa: CASSRKTWDSYEQYF; v_gene: TRBV4-2; abundance: few; d_gene: TRBD1; j_gene: TRBJ2-7
CDR3nt: TGTGCCAGCAGCTTAGCCTCCGGGGGCGGGATGGATGAGCAGTTCTTC; CDR3aa: CASSLASGGGMDEQFF; v_gene: TRBV7-2; abundance: many; d_gene: -; j_gene: TRBJ2-1
CDR3nt: TGCAGTGCGACCGGGACAGGGCAAGAGACCCAGTACTTC; CDR3aa: CSATGTGQETQYF; v_gene: TRBV20-1; abundance: few; d_gene: TRBD1; j_gene: TRBJ2-5
CDR3nt: TGTGCCACCAGCGGGCCCACAGGGCCCGGGGAGCTGTTTTTT; CDR3aa: CATSGPTGPGELFF; v_gene: TRBV15; abundance: many; d_gene: -; j_gene: TRBJ2-2
CDR3nt: TGTGCCATCAGCGCGGGACAGCCGAACACTGAAGCTTTCTTT; CDR3aa: CAISAGQPNTEAFF; v_gene: TRBV10-3; abundance: -; d_gene: TRBD1; j_gene: TRBJ1-1
CDR3nt: TGTGCCAGCAGTCCAGAGGGTGGTCGGACTGAAGCTTTCTTT; CDR3aa: CASSPEGGRTEAFF; v_gene: TRBV12-3/TRBV12-4; abundance: few; d_gene: -; j_gene: TRBJ1-1
CDR3nt: TGCGCCAGCAGGCTTGGGGACAGGGGGAACACTGAAGCTTTCTTT; CDR3aa: CASRLGDRGNTEAFF; v_gene: TRBV4-1; abundance: few; d_gene: TRBD1; j_gene: TRBJ1-1
CDR3nt: TGCAGTGCTAGCTACAGGAGCACAGATACGCAGTATTTT; CDR3aa: CSASYRSTDTQYF; v_gene: TRBV20-1; abundance: -; d_gene: -; j_gene: TRBJ2-3
CDR3nt: TGTGCCAGCAGTTTACTTGAAGCGCAGACAGATACGCAGTATTTT; CDR3aa: CASSLLEAQTDTQYF; v_gene: TRBV28; abundance: few; d_gene: -; j_gene: TRBJ2-3
CDR3nt: TGTGCCACCAGTGACCCTAGACAGGGCTACAATGAGCAGTTCTTC; CDR3aa: CATSDPRQGYNEQFF; v_gene: TRBV24-1; abundance: -; d_gene: TRBD1; j_gene: TRBJ2-1
CDR3nt: TGTGCCAGCAGCCCCCATTCGACAGGGAACATTCAGTACTTC; CDR3aa: CASSPHSTGNIQYF; v_gene: TRBV11-2; abundance: -; d_gene: TRBD1; j_gene: TRBJ2-4
CDR3nt: TGTGCCAGCAGCTTGAAAGGGAATCGCACTGAAGCTTTCTTT; CDR3aa: CASSLKGNRTEAFF; v_gene: TRBV5-4; abundance: few; d_gene: -; j_gene: TRBJ1-1
CDR3nt: TGTGCCAGCAGTTTAACCCTTATCCCAGGCTCGGGAGACTATGGCTACACCTTC; CDR3aa: CASSLTLIPGSGDYGYTF; v_gene: TRBV27; abundance: few; d_gene: -; j_gene: TRBJ1-2
CDR3nt: TGTGCCAGCAGACGCGGGACGAGCTCCTACGAGCAGTACTTC; CDR3aa: CASRRGTSSYEQYF; v_gene: TRBV12-3/TRBV12-4; abundance: few; d_gene: -; j_gene: TRBJ2-7
CDR3nt: TGCGCCAGCAGCCAAGATCACCACCCGAACACTGAAGCTTTCTTT; CDR3aa: CASSQDHHPNTEAFF; v_gene: TRBV4-3; abundance: many; d_gene: -; j_gene: TRBJ1-1